This is a list of T cell receptor beta chains from one sample in a study of CD4 T cells in relation to SARS-CoV-2 and coronaviruses. Clones were read by immunoSEQ multiplex PCR, and TCRdb kept only the in-frame ones, dropping some. The data contain around 24,000 clones, approximately 72% of them singletons. What these receptors recognize is not known. Sequencing used CD4+ T cells from PBMCs, cultured in vitro. The receptors shown here come from a human donor in good health. CDR3s include the opening cysteine and the closing phenylalanine or tryptophan. Fields, in order: D gene, V gene, clone size, J gene, CDR3 DNA, CDR3 protein. D genes are given only for firm matches. Clone size appears in some rows only: once, few, many, or a class for an expanded clone.

TRBD1	TRBV4-1	-	TRBJ1-1	TGCGCCAGCAGCCAAGAGGGACAGGGGAACACTGAAGCTTTCTTT	CASSQEGQGNTEAFF
TRBD2	TRBV19	few	TRBJ2-2	TGTGCCAGCACTAGCGGGGGGAACACCGGGGAGCTGTTTTTT	CASTSGGNTGELFF
TRBD1	TRBV27	-	TRBJ1-2	TGTGCCAGCAGTTTAGACAGGGGCGTTATCTATGGCTACACCTTC	CASSLDRGVIYGYTF
-	TRBV7-9	-	TRBJ1-2	-	CASNFGPGVTYGYTF
-	TRBV30	-	TRBJ2-3	TGTGCCTGGAGTGTCCGGTTGGTATCTAGCACAGATACGCAGTATTTT	CAWSVRLVSSTDTQYF
-	TRBV2	-	TRBJ2-7	TGTGCCAGCAGGGCATATACTACAAACTACGAGCAGTACTTC	CASRAYTTNYEQYF
-	TRBV27	once	TRBJ2-1	TGTGCCAGCAGTTTACGGCCTCGGCAGGGCCACAATGAGCAGTTCTTC	CASSLRPRQGHNEQFF
TRBD2	TRBV20-1	-	TRBJ2-3	TGCAGTGCTAGTTTGTCGGGTCGCGGGAGAAGCACAGATACGCAGTATTTT	CSASLSGRGRSTDTQYF
-	TRBV19	-	TRBJ1-1	TGTGCCAGTAGTATAGGTGCAGGAAGGAACACTGAAGCTTTCTTT	CASSIGAGRNTEAFF
-	TRBV7-9	-	TRBJ2-1	TGTGCCAGCAGCTTGGGGCTAGGAAAGCAGTTCTTC	CASSLGLGKQFF
TRBD1	TRBV30	-	TRBJ1-2	TGTGCCTGGCGGACAGGGAACTATGGCTACACCTTC	CAWRTGNYGYTF
-	TRBV6-1	-	TRBJ1-1	TGTGCCAGCAGTGAAGGACCGAAAGCTTTCTTT	CASSEGPKAFF
TRBD2	TRBV24-1	-	TRBJ2-7	TGTGCCACCAGTTCTAGCGGCACCTACGAGCAGTACTTC	CATSSSGTYEQYF
-	TRBV5-4	-	TRBJ2-7	TGTGCCAGCGGTAGGGATTCATACGAGCAGTACTTC	CASGRDSYEQYF
-	TRBV9	-	TRBJ2-1	TGTGCCAGCAGCGTGGGACTAAGGGGGTACAATGAGCAGTTCTTC	CASSVGLRGYNEQFF
TRBD2	TRBV7-2	-	TRBJ2-5	TGTGCCAGCAGCGTCGGGGCTAGCGGGAGTTTGGAGACCCAGTACTTC	CASSVGASGSLETQYF
-	TRBV20-1	-	TRBJ1-6	TGCAGTGCTAGTACGGGAGTTGATTCACCCCTCCACTTT	CSASTGVDSPLHF
TRBD1	TRBV11-3	-	TRBJ2-7	TGTGCCAGCAGCCCCCGGACAGGGGGCGAGCAGTACTTC	CASSPRTGGEQYF
-	TRBV7-3	-	TRBJ2-5	TGTGCCAGCAGCTTAAGGAAGGAGGAGACCCAGTACTTC	CASSLRKEETQYF
TRBD1	TRBV25-1	few	TRBJ2-3	TGTGCCAGCAGTGGCTTCCCCGGGACAGACCACACAGATACGCAGTATTTT	CASSGFPGTDHTDTQYF
TRBD1	TRBV5-4	few	TRBJ1-4	TGTGCCAGCAGCCTTCAGGGGGATAATGAAAAACTGTTTTTT	CASSLQGDNEKLFF
TRBD2	TRBV24-1	-	TRBJ2-7	TGTGCCACCAGTGATGTAGCGGGAGGGCCCTACGAGCAGTACTTC	CATSDVAGGPYEQYF
-	TRBV14	-	TRBJ2-2	TGTGCCAGCAGCCAAGGAAATTACAGGCGGGCCGGGGAGCTGTTTTTT	CASSQGNYRRAGELFF
-	TRBV28	-	TRBJ2-6	TGTGCCAGCAGTTTAGGGGAAGGTGGGGCCAACGTCCTGACTTTC	CASSLGEGGANVLTF
-	TRBV6-6	-	TRBJ2-7	TGTGCCAGCAGCCGCGCTTTCTACGAGCAGTACTTC	CASSRAFYEQYF